This is a list of T cell receptor beta chains from one sample in a study of blood T cell repertoires in COVID-19. TCRdb keeps only in-frame clones here, not all; method: immunoSEQ multiplex PCR. The sample includes hundreds of thousands of clones, almost 85% of them seen just once. Sequenced input: peripheral blood. The receptors derive from a man aged 45-65 years with COVID-19, enrolled during active disease. The CDR3 runs from the conserved cysteine through the conserved F or W. Each record gives: CDR3 protein, CDR3 DNA, V gene, clone size, J gene, D gene. D genes are given only for firm matches. Where a row states a size, it is once, few, many or the class of an expanded clone; other rows omit it.

CASSPLRNTEAFF,TGTGCCAGCAGTCCCCTAAGGAACACTGAAGCTTTCTTT,TRBV27,NA,TRBJ1-1,NA
CASSLMGLHSDTQYF,TGTGCCAGCAGCTTAATGGGACTACATTCAGATACGCAGTATTTT,TRBV11-2,NA,TRBJ2-3,TRBD2
CASSVVGGGARNEQFF,TGTGCCAGCAGCGTAGTGGGCGGGGGGGCGAGGAATGAGCAGTTCTTC,TRBV9,NA,TRBJ2-1,TRBD2
CASSLVWTGGQGYTF,TGTGCCAGCAGCTTAGTATGGACAGGGGGCCAAGGCTACACCTTC,TRBV7-2,NA,TRBJ1-2,TRBD1
CASSPRTANTGELFF,TGTGCCAGCTCACCTCGGACAGCGAACACCGGGGAGCTGTTTTTT,TRBV18,once,TRBJ2-2,NA
CASSSGGAQETQYF,TGCGCCAGCAGCTCCGGGGGGGCACAGGAGACCCAGTACTTC,TRBV5-1,NA,TRBJ2-5,TRBD2
CASSWGDKGTQFF,TGTGCCAGCAGCTGGGGAGATAAGGGTACGCAGTTCTTC,TRBV5-4,NA,TRBJ2-1,NA
CASSVGLNTGELFF,TGTGCCAGCAGCGTAGGACTAAACACCGGGGAGCTGTTTTTT,TRBV9,NA,TRBJ2-2,NA
CSTSLGTNEKLFF,TGCAGCACTTCCCTCGGGACTAATGAAAAACTGTTTTTT,TRBV29-1,NA,TRBJ1-4,NA
CASSQRTGTGAYNEQFF,TGTGCCAGCAGCCAACGGACCGGGACAGGGGCCTACAATGAGCAGTTCTTC,TRBV14,NA,TRBJ2-1,TRBD1
CASSIWSGGATKYEQFF,TGTGCCAGTAGTATATGGTCAGGGGGCGCAACCAAATACGAGCAGTTCTTC,TRBV19,NA,TRBJ2-1,TRBD1
CASSPDRGYYEAFF,TGTGCCAGCAGCCCGGACAGGGGTTATTATGAAGCTTTCTTT,TRBV6-5,NA,TRBJ1-1,TRBD1
CASRMDNAYTGELFF,TGTGCCAGCAGAATGGACAACGCATACACCGGGGAGCTGTTTTTT,TRBV6-5,NA,TRBJ2-2,NA
CASSPLDRGENSPLHF,TGTGCCAGCTCACCACTCGATCGGGGGGAAAATTCACCCCTCCACTTT,TRBV18,once,TRBJ1-6,NA
CATSGQGFEAFF,TGTGCCACCTCGGGACAGGGGTTTGAAGCTTTCTTT,TRBV2,NA,TRBJ1-1,TRBD1
CASRDYPDTQYF,TGTGCCAGCAGGGACTACCCAGATACGCAGTATTTT,TRBV27,NA,TRBJ2-3,NA
CASTRGQSTDTQYF,TGTGCCAGCACCCGGGGACAAAGCACAGATACGCAGTATTTT,TRBV7-9,NA,TRBJ2-3,NA
CASSLETGGGQPQHF,TGCGCCAGCAGCTTGGAAACAGGGGGCGGTCAGCCCCAGCATTTT,TRBV5-1,NA,TRBJ1-5,TRBD1
CASSFGLAGGLKPYEQYF,TGTGCCTCGAGCTTCGGACTAGCGGGGGGACTGAAACCCTACGAGCAGTACTTC,TRBV25-1,once,TRBJ2-7,TRBD2
CASSLRGDPDTQYF,TGTGCCAGCAGCTTACGGGGGGACCCAGATACGCAGTATTTT,TRBV7-8,NA,TRBJ2-3,TRBD2
CASSLKAGRGYNEQFF,TGTGCCAGCAGCTTAAAAGCCGGCAGGGGGTACAATGAGCAGTTCTTC,TRBV7-3,once,TRBJ2-1,TRBD1
CASSIPGTGGDTQYF,TGCGCCAGCAGCATCCCCGGGACAGGGGGAGATACGCAGTATTTT,TRBV5-1,NA,TRBJ2-3,TRBD1
CASSRDRASYNEQFF,TGTGCCAGCAGTCGGGACAGGGCCTCCTACAATGAGCAGTTCTTC,TRBV3-1/TRBV3-2,once,TRBJ2-1,TRBD1
CASSFPGRESETQYF,TGTGCCAGCAGTTTCCCCGGGAGGGAGTCGGAGACCCAGTACTTC,TRBV28,few,TRBJ2-5,TRBD2
CASSRLNREANYGYTF,TGTGCCAGCAGTCGCCTAAACAGGGAAGCTAACTATGGCTACACCTTC,TRBV11-2,few,TRBJ1-2,NA
CASSLVLEAGELFF,TGTGCCAGCAGCTTAGTACTAGAGGCCGGGGAGCTGTTTTTT,TRBV7-3,NA,TRBJ2-2,NA
CASTVIPTGELFF,TGTGCCAGCACGGTAATTCCCACCGGGGAGCTGTTTTTT,TRBV27,many,TRBJ2-2,NA
CASSPERGSYNEQFF,TGTGCCAGCAGCCCCGAGCGGGGGTCCTACAATGAGCAGTTCTTC,TRBV13,NA,TRBJ2-1,TRBD2
CASSLGGRGTRGRYF,TGTGCCAGCAGCTTAGGAGGCCGGGGAACGAGGGGGCGGTACTTC,TRBV7-2,NA,TRBJ2-5,TRBD1
CASSLSQGWEQFF,TGTGCCAGCAGTTTATCACAGGGATGGGAGCAGTTCTTC,TRBV28,NA,TRBJ2-1,NA
CASSRGQNYGYTF,TGTGCCAGCAGTCGGGGACAGAACTATGGCTACACCTTC,TRBV7-9,few,TRBJ1-2,TRBD1
CASSLQRQGTGELFF,TGTGCCAGCAGCTTACAGCGGCAGGGGACCGGGGAGCTGTTTTTT,TRBV7-9,NA,TRBJ2-2,NA
CASSREESSPLHF,TGTGCCAGCTCACGTGAAGAGAGTTCACCCCTCCACTTT,TRBV18,NA,TRBJ1-6,NA
CASSVGQTSSYEQYF,TGTGCCAGCAGCGTGGGCCAGACTAGCTCCTACGAGCAGTACTTC,TRBV9,NA,TRBJ2-7,NA
CASSYSKAPINTEAFF,TGTGCCAGCAGTTACTCGAAAGCACCGATTAACACTGAAGCTTTCTTT,TRBV6-5,NA,TRBJ1-1,NA
CASSSRAPRDRSSGVKETQYF,TGTGCTAGCAGCTCCCGGGCACCTAGGGACAGGTCGAGCGGGGTAAAAGAGACCCAGTACTTC,TRBV7-7,NA,TRBJ2-5,NA
CASSQDRGLWTEAFF,TGTGCCAGCAGCCAAGATAGGGGGCTATGGACTGAAGCTTTCTTT,TRBV4-2,NA,TRBJ1-1,TRBD1
CASLEVVEAFF,TGTGCCAGCCTAGAAGTGGTTGAAGCTTTCTTT,TRBV27,NA,TRBJ1-1,NA
CAWSRQAINQPQHF,TGTGCCTGGAGCCGACAGGCGATCAATCAGCCCCAGCATTTT,TRBV30,few,TRBJ1-5,NA
CASRVGRGSYEQYF,TGTGCCAGCCGGGTGGGGCGGGGGTCCTACGAGCAGTACTTC,TRBV7-8,NA,TRBJ2-7,TRBD2
CASSRRGLAGSTDTQYF,TGTGCCAGTAGTAGAAGAGGACTAGCGGGGTCCACAGATACGCAGTATTTT,TRBV19,NA,TRBJ2-3,TRBD2
CASSLVAGGSTDTQYF,TGCGCCAGCAGCTTGGTAGCGGGGGGCTCCACAGATACGCAGTATTTT,TRBV5-1,NA,TRBJ2-3,TRBD2
CASSVGLEINEQFF,TGTGCCAGTAGTGTGGGACTAGAGATCAATGAGCAGTTCTTC,TRBV19,NA,TRBJ2-1,TRBD2
CASSIGGLSSNQPQHF,TGTGCCAGTAGTATCGGAGGGTTATCTAGCAATCAGCCCCAGCATTTT,TRBV19,once,TRBJ1-5,NA
CASSKHPTGQGETQYF,TGTGCCAGCAGCAAACACCCCACGGGACAGGGAGAGACCCAGTACTTC,TRBV7-8,NA,TRBJ2-5,TRBD1
CASSQTSAPNEQFF,TGTGCCAGCAGCCAAACTAGCGCTCCCAATGAGCAGTTCTTC,TRBV3-1/TRBV3-2,NA,TRBJ2-1,TRBD2
CASSVTSGQETQYF,TGTGCCAGCAGCGTCACTAGCGGGCAAGAGACCCAGTACTTC,TRBV9,NA,TRBJ2-5,TRBD2
CASNRGGGTGELFF,TGTGCCAGCAACCGTGGGGGCGGCACCGGGGAGCTGTTTTTT,TRBV5-4,NA,TRBJ2-2,NA
CASSHGQNYGYTF,TGTGCCAGCAGCCATGGACAAAACTATGGCTACACCTTC,TRBV7-9,NA,TRBJ1-2,NA
CASSSVPQGTGNTIYF,TGTGCCAGCAGCTCCGTACCACAGGGGACTGGAAACACCATATATTTT,TRBV5-4,few,TRBJ1-3,TRBD1
CAISELAGGQETQYF,TGTGCCATCAGTGAGCTAGCGGGGGGACAAGAGACCCAGTACTTC,TRBV10-3,NA,TRBJ2-5,TRBD2
CASSRQGANEKLFF,TGTGCCAGCAGTAGACAGGGGGCTAATGAAAAACTGTTTTTT,TRBV6-5,NA,TRBJ1-4,TRBD1
CAISDLDRQNNEQFF,TGTGCCATCAGTGATCTGGACAGGCAAAACAATGAGCAGTTCTTC,TRBV10-3,NA,TRBJ2-1,TRBD1